This T cell receptor (beta chain) was sequenced in a study of PD-1 blockade in classical Hodgkin lymphoma. On this clone: Its antigen remains unknown.

Each patient's relapse followed autologous stem cell transplantation, and brentuximab vedotin exposure varied. Repertoires were generated with immunoSEQ multiplex PCR, while TCRdb's copy carries only in-frame clones and drops some. The table lists around 10,000 clones, 80% to 95% of them singletons. Study conclusions and caveats: With CD4+ cells, TCR diversity rose significantly by C4D1, but not with CD8+ cells.

Deletions cut 3 bases from V and 1 base from J, with 8 bases between. CDR3 length equals 14 residues. Per germline, CDR1 MNHNS and CDR2 SASEGT. This chain links TRBV6-1 with TRBJ2-3, with a weak D call TRBD2 (6 bases). The sample was peripheral blood mononuclear cells (PBMCs), taken at baseline. This TCR was recovered from a human donor with classical Hodgkin lymphoma. The CDR3 DNA follows: TGTGCCAGCAGTGAGGAGGGCCGCACAGATACGCAGTATTTT. This encodes CASSEEGRTDTQYF.